This entry lists 5 T cell receptor beta chains sequenced from one sample in a study of CD8 T cells in Susac syndrome. Reverse transcription of about 0.5 to 1 ug RNA used random hexamers. MiXCR, applied by TCRdb to the immunoSEQ multiplex PCR reads, yields one record per CDR3 protein. The sample contains about 280,000 distinct CDR3 sequences, 85% of which appear only once. Sequencing was carried out using CD8+ T cells from PBMCs. These receptors were obtained from a human donor with multiple sclerosis.

This chain joins TRBV20-1 and TRBJ2-1, with D perhaps matching TRBD2 (5 bases). Trimming removed 0 bases from V and 8 bases from J, with 17 bases in between. CDR3 size: 15 residues. From germline, CDR1 is DFQATT and CDR2 SNEGSKA (reference sequence). The CDR3 coding sequence is TGCAGTGCTAGAGATCATGAATCCGGGAACGATGAGCAGTTCTTC. Protein: CSARDHESGNDEQFF.

The chain links TRBV10-3 to TRBJ2-1; 7 positions match TRBD1. This CDR3 comprises 14 residues. J was trimmed by 3 bases and V by 6 bases; bases with no gene match: 5. CDR1 is ENHRY and CDR2 is SYGVKD in the germline V gene. The CDR3 bases are TGTGCCATCAGCGACAGGGTCGGCTACAATGAGCAGTTCTTC. This codes for CAISDRVGYNEQFF.

The chain uses TRBV3-1 and TRBJ2-2; 9 positions match TRBD1. The V gene end was trimmed by 3 bases and the J gene end by 4 bases; junction bases not matched to a gene: 9. CDR3 length equals 17 residues. Per germline, CDR1 LGHDT and CDR2 YNNKEL (reference sequence). The CDR3 coding sequence is TGTGCCAGCAGCCATCGCGGCGGACAGGGGATCACCGGGGAGCTGTTTTTT. It specifies CASSHRGGQGITGELFF.

The table lists this clonotype with a count of one. The genes are TRBV3-1 and TRBJ2-7, with 8 bases fitting TRBD1. V was clipped by 4 bases and J by 3 bases; unmatched bases: 8. Germline V gene data show CDR1 as LGHDT and CDR2 as YNNKEL (reference sequence). The CDR3 extends over 15 amino acids. The CDR3 DNA is TGTGCCAGCAGCCGCCGAGGGACAGGATTCTACGAGCAGTACTTC. Translated: CASSRRGTGFYEQYF.

J is TRBJ2-2 and V is TRBV28; possibly TRBD2 for D (5 bases). The CDR3 length is 17 residues. The V gene's germline CDR1 is MDHEN and CDR2 SYDVKM. V lost 3 bases and J lost 5, with 19 bases in between. The CDR3 DNA follows: TGTGCCAGCAGTTTCATTGTCCAAGCGGAAGTTACCGGGGAGCTGTTTTTT. Translation gives CASSFIVQAEVTGELFF.